This T cell receptor beta chain comes out of a study of blood T cell repertoires in COVID-19. About the research overall: Nucleic acid was either cDNA or gDNA, and it came from T cells, B-cell-depleted T cells, or PBMCs.

Per the study methods: Estimation of nucleated cell counts relied on the amplification of reference gene primers. Sequenced by immunoSEQ multiplex PCR; TCRdb stores in-frame clones only, minus some. V and J calls and clone size follow that table, whereas D and trimming were derived from the DNA. The sample includes fewer than 600,000 clones, roughly nine tenths of them seen just once. The Seattle patients, enrolled during active infection, were followed longitudinally. CDR3 size: 14 residues. CDR1 and CDR2 (germline): ENHRY, SYGVKD. The V end was cut by 5 bases, the J end by 5 bases, with 14 bases between.

Sequenced: peripheral blood. This receptor was identified in a young man with COVID-19, enrolled during active disease. The chain has TRBV10-3 and TRBJ2-3; possible D gene TRBD2, 7 bases. CDR3 residues: CAISKSGGLDTQYF. CDR3 coding DNA: TGTGCCATCAGTAAATCGGGGGGCCTAGATACGCAGTATTTT.